This TCR beta chain was sequenced in a study of blood T cell repertoires in COVID-19. Germline assignment: CDR1 GTSNPN and CDR2 SVGIG (reference sequence). Trimming removed 4 bases from V and 7 bases from J, with 7 bases in between. This CDR3 comprises 10 residues. Profiling relied on immunoSEQ multiplex PCR, and the TCRdb table lists in-frame clones only, not all of them. The table has some 150,000 clones, around 78% seen once; the top ten hold approximately 5%. This clone was found a few times. This TCR was recovered from an elderly woman with active or convalescent COVID-19. Sequencing was carried out using peripheral blood. The chain couples TRBV30 to TRBJ1-2; D remains ambiguous. The CDR3, as DNA: TGTGCCTGGAATCAGGTTGGCTACACCTTC. Translation: CAWNQVGYTF.